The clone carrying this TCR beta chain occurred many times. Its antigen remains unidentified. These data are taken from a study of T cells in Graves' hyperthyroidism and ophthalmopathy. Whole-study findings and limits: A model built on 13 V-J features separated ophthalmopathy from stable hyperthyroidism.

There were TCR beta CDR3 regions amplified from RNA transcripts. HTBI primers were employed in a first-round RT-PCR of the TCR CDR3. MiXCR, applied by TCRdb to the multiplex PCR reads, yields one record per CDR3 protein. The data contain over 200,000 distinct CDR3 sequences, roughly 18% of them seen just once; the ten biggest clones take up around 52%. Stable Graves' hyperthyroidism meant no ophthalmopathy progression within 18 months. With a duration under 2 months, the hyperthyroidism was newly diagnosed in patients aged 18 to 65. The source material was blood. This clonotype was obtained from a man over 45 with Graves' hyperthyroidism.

The DNA of the CDR3 is TGTGCCAGCATATCGGGACCGATGGCCAATGAGCAGTTCTTC. Translation: CASISGPMANEQFF. The gene calls are TRBV6-1 and TRBJ2-1; D tentatively fits TRBD1 or TRBD2 (5 bases each). The germline gives CDR1 MNHNS, CDR2 SASEGT. Trimming left V 7 bases short and J 6 bases short, with 16 bases between. The CDR3 has 14 residues.